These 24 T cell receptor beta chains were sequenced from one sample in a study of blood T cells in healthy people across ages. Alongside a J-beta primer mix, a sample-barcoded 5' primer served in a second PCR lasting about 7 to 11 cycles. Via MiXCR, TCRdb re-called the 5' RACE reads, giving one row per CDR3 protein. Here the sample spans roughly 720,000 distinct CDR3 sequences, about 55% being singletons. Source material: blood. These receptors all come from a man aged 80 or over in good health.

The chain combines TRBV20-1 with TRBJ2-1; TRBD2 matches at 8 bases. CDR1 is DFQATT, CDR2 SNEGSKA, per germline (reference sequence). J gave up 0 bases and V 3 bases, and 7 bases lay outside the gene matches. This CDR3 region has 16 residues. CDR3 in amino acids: CSARTTSASSYNEQFF. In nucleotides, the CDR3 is TGCAGTGCTAGGACGACTAGCGCGAGCTCCTACAATGAGCAGTTCTTC.

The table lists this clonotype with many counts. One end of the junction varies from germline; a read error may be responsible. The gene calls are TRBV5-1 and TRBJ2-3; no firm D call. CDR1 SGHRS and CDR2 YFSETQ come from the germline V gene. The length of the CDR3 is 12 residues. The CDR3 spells CASSLSADTQYF. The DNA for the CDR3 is TGTGCCAGCAGCTTGAGTGCGGATACGCAGTATTTT.

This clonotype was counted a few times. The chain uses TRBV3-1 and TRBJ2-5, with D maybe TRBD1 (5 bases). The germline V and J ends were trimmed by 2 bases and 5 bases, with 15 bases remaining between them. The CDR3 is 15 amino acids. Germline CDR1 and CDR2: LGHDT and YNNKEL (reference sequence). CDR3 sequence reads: CASSQRGSLGETQYF. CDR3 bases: TGTGCCAGCAGCCAAAGGGGCAGCCTAGGGGAGACCCAGTACTTC.

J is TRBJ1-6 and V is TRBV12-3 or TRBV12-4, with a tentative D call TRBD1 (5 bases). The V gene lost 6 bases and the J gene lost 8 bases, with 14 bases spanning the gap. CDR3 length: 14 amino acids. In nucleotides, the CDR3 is TGTGCCAGCAGCTTTACAGGTGGGGATTCACCCCTCCACTTT. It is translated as CASSFTGGDSPLHF.

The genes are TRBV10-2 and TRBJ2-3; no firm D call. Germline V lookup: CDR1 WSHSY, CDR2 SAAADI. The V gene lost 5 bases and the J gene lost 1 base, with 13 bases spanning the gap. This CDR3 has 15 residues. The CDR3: CASSLGTLGTDTQYF. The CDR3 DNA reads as TGCGCCAGCAGTTTGGGTACGCTAGGCACAGATACGCAGTATTTT.

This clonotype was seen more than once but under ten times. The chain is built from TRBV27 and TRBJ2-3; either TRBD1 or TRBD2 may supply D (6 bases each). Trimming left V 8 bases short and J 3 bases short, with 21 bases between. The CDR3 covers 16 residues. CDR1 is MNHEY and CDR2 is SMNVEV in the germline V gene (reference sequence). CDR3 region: CASGGPGQGATDTQYF. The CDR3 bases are TGTGCCAGCGGGGGGCCGGGGCAGGGCGCAACAGATACGCAGTATTTT.

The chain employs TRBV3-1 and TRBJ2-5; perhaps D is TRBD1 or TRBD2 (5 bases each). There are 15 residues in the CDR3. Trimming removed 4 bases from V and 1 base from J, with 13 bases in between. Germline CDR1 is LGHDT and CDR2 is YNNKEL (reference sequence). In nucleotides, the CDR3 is TGTGCCAGCAGCCCTGTACCGGGACCCCAAGAGACCCAGTACTTC. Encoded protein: CASSPVPGPQETQYF.

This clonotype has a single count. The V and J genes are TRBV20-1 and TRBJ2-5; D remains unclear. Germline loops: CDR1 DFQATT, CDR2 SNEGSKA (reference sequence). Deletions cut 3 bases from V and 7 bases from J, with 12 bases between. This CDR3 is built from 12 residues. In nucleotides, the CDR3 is TGCAGTGCTAGTCCCAGTATGGGGACCCAGTACTTC. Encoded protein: CSASPSMGTQYF.

This chain's CDR3 is CASTERLTGGQETQYF. The CDR3 coding sequence is TGTGCCAGCACCGAGCGCCTTACAGGGGGCCAAGAGACCCAGTACTTC. The chain couples TRBV12-3 or TRBV12-4 to TRBJ2-5; 8 bases agree with TRBD1. The CDR3 runs 16 residues. The trim removed 7 bases at V and 1 base at J, leaving 11 bases unmatched.

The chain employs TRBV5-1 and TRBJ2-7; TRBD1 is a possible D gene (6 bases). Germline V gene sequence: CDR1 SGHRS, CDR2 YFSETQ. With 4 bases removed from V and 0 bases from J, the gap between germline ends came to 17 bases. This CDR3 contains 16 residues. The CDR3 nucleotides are TGCGCCAGCAGCCTGGATGGGGACACGTACTCCTACGAGCAGTACTTC. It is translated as CASSLDGDTYSYEQYF.

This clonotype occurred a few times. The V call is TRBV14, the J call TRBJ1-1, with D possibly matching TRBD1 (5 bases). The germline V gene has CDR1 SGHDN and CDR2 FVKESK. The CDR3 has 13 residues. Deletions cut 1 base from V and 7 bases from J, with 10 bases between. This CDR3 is CASSQALGLEAFF. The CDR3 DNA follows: TGTGCCAGCAGCCAAGCACTGGGACTTGAAGCTTTCTTT.

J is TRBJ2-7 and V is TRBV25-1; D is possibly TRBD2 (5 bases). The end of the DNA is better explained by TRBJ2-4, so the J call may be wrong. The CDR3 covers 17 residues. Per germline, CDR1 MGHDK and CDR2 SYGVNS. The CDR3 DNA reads TGTGCCAGCAGTGAATCGGAGCAGGCGGGTGGTCGAAACATTCAGTACTTC. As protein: CASSESEQAGGRNIQYF.

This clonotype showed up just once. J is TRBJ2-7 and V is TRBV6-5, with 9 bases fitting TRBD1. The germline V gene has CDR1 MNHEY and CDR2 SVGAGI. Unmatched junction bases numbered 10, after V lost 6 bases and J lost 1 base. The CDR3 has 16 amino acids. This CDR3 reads CASSKGGQGFSYEQYF. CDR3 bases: TGTGCCAGCAGCAAGGGGGGACAGGGATTTTCCTACGAGCAGTACTTC.

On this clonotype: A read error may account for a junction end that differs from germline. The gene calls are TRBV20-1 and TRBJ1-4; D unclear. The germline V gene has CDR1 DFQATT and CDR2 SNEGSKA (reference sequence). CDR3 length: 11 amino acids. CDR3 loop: CSASSKEKLFF. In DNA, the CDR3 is TGCAGTGCTAGCTCTAAGGAAAAACTGTTTTTT.

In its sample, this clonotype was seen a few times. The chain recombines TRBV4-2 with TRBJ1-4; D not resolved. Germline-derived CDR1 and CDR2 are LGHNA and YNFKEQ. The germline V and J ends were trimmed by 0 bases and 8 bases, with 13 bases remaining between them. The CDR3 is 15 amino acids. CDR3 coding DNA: TGTGCCAGCAGCCAAGATCCAGGTTCGGGCGAAAAACTGTTTTTT. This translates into CASSQDPGSGEKLFF.

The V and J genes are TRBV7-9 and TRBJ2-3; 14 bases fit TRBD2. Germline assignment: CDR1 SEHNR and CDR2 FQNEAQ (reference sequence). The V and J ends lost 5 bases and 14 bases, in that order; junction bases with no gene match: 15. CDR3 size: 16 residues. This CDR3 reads CASSPGLAGDHRYAYF. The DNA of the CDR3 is TGTGCCAGCAGCCCGGGACTAGCGGGAGATCACAGATACGCGTATTTT.

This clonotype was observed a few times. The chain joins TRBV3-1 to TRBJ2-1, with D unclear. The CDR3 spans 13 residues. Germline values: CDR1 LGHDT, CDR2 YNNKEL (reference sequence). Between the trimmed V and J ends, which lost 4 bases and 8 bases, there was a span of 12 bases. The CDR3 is CASSPWRDDEQFF. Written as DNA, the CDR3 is TGTGCCAGCAGCCCCTGGCGCGACGATGAGCAGTTCTTC.

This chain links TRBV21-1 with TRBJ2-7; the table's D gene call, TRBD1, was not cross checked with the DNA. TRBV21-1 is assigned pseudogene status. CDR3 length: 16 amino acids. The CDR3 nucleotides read TGTGCCAGCAGCAAAGAGGGGAGCCCCCTCCACTACGAGCAGTACTTC. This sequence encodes CASSKEGSPLHYEQYF.

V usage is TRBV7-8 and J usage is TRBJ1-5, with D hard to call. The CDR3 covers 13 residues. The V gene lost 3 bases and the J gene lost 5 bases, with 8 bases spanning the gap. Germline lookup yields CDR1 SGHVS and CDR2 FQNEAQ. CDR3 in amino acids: CASSFVRDQPQHF. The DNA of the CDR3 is TGTGCCAGCAGCTTCGTGCGGGATCAGCCCCAGCATTTT.

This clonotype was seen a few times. CDR3 loop: CSARTGFDNEQFF. The CDR3 nucleotides are TGCAGTGCTAGAACGGGTTTCGACAATGAGCAGTTCTTC. This chain joins TRBV20-1 and TRBJ2-1; D gene uncertain. This CDR3 comprises 13 residues. Germline CDR1 reads DFQATT; CDR2 reads SNEGSKA (reference sequence). Trimming pared 2 bases from V and 5 bases from J, leaving 10 bases between.

CDR3 DNA sequence: TGTGCCAGCAGTGCGACAGGGGGGCACAGATACGCGTATTTT. It translates to CASSATGGHRYAYF. The chain employs TRBV27 and TRBJ2-3, with TRBD1 matching 9 bases. Per germline, CDR1 MNHEY and CDR2 SMNVEV (reference sequence). The junction had 14 bases not matched to a gene; V was cut back by 5 bases and J by 14 bases. The CDR3 spans 14 residues.

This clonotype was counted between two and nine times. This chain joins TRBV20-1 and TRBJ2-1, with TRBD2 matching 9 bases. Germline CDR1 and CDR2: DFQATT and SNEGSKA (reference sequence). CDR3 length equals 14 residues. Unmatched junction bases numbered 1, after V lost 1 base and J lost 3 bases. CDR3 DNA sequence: TGCAGTGCTAGAGGACTAGCGGTCTACAATGAGCAGTTCTTC. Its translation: CSARGLAVYNEQFF.

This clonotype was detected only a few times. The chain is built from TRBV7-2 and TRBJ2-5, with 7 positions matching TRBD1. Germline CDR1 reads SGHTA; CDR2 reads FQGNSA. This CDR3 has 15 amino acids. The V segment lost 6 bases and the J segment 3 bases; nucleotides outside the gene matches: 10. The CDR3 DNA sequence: TGTGCCAGCAGACGACCAGGCAGGGGGAAAGAGACCCAGTACTTC. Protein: CASRRPGRGKETQYF.

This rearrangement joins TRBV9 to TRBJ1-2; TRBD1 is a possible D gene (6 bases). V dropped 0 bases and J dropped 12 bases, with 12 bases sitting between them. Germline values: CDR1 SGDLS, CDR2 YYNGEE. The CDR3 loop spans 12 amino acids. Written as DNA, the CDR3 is TGTGCCAGCAGCGTAGCACCGGGGGGCCACACCTTC. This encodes CASSVAPGGHTF.